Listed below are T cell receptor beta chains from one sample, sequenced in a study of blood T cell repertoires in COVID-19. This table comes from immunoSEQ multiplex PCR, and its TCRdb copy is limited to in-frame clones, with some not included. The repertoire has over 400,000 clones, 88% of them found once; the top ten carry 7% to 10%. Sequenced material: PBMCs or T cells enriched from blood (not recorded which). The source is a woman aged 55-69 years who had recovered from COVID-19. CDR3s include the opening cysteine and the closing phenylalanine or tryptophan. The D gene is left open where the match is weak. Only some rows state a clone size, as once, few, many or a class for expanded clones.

cdr3_aa: CASSSVLANQETQYF; cdr3_nt: TGTGCCAGCAGTTCCGTACTAGCGAACCAAGAGACCCAGTACTTC; j_call: TRBJ2-5; clone_size: -; v_call: TRBV6-2/TRBV6-3; d_call: TRBD2
cdr3_aa: CATSDSGSSGDEQYF; cdr3_nt: TGTGCCACCAGTGATTCGGGTTCCTCGGGGGACGAGCAGTACTTC; j_call: TRBJ2-7; clone_size: -; v_call: TRBV24-1; d_call: -
cdr3_aa: CASSERVGGDEQYF; cdr3_nt: TGTGCCAGCAGTGAAAGGGTCGGGGGGGACGAGCAGTACTTC; j_call: TRBJ2-7; clone_size: -; v_call: TRBV6-1; d_call: TRBD2
cdr3_aa: CASSYLSRGGNQPQHF; cdr3_nt: TGTGCCAGCAGTTACCTAAGCAGGGGTGGCAATCAGCCCCAGCATTTT; j_call: TRBJ1-5; clone_size: -; v_call: TRBV6-2/TRBV6-3; d_call: -
cdr3_aa: CASSPTGLLGGELFF; cdr3_nt: TGTGCCAGCTCACCTACGGGACTTCTTGGCGGGGAGCTGTTTTTT; j_call: TRBJ2-2; clone_size: -; v_call: TRBV18; d_call: -
cdr3_aa: CATSDSSGGGQYNEQFF; cdr3_nt: TGTGCCACCAGTGATTCTTCGGGCGGGGGGCAATACAATGAGCAGTTCTTC; j_call: TRBJ2-1; clone_size: -; v_call: TRBV24-1; d_call: TRBD2
cdr3_aa: CASSKGTGPNTGELFF; cdr3_nt: TGTGCCAGCAGTAAGGGGACAGGGCCGAACACCGGGGAGCTGTTTTTT; j_call: TRBJ2-2; clone_size: -; v_call: TRBV2; d_call: TRBD1
cdr3_aa: CASSSTGADTQYF; cdr3_nt: TGCGCCAGCAGCTCGACAGGGGCAGATACGCAGTATTTT; j_call: TRBJ2-3; clone_size: -; v_call: TRBV5-1; d_call: TRBD1
cdr3_aa: CASSEQGGGTEAFF; cdr3_nt: TGTGCCAGCAGTGAACAGGGAGGGGGCACTGAAGCTTTCTTT; j_call: TRBJ1-1; clone_size: few; v_call: TRBV2; d_call: -
cdr3_aa: CASSASSGVANEQFF; cdr3_nt: TGCGCCAGCAGTGCGTCTAGCGGGGTGGCCAATGAGCAGTTCTTC; j_call: TRBJ2-1; clone_size: once; v_call: TRBV10-2; d_call: TRBD2
cdr3_aa: CASSQGSYQPQHF; cdr3_nt: TGTGCCAGCAGCCAAGGCAGTTATCAGCCCCAGCATTTT; j_call: TRBJ1-5; clone_size: -; v_call: TRBV3-1/TRBV3-2; d_call: -
cdr3_aa: CSVTPEETQYF; cdr3_nt: TGCAGCGTTACCCCGGAAGAGACCCAGTACTTC; j_call: TRBJ2-5; clone_size: -; v_call: TRBV29-1; d_call: -
cdr3_aa: CASSASGGGGELFF; cdr3_nt: TGTGCCAGCAGTGCTTCAGGGGGCGGCGGGGAGCTGTTTTTT; j_call: TRBJ2-2; clone_size: -; v_call: TRBV2; d_call: TRBD1